These 19 T cell receptor beta chains share one sample of origin, sequenced in a study of blood T cell repertoires in COVID-19. Sequencing used immunoSEQ multiplex PCR; TCRdb keeps in-frame clones, though not all of them. The sample consists of 350,000 to 500,000 clones, roughly 90% of them appearing once. The specimen sequenced was PBMCs or T cells enriched from blood (not recorded which). Receptor source: a woman between 18 and 30 years old who had been exposed to COVID-19.

The gene calls are TRBV10-1 and TRBJ1-3; D is unresolved. Per germline, CDR1 WNHNN and CDR2 SYGVQD (reference sequence). Trimming removed 3 bases at V and 3 bases at J, with 9 bases between. The CDR3 is 14 residues long. The CDR3 coding sequence is TGCGCCAGCAGTGATGCGGGCTATGGAAACACCATATATTTT. It is translated as CASSDAGYGNTIYF.

This chain links TRBV10-1 with TRBJ1-1; 9 positions match TRBD1. Germline V gene data show CDR1 as WNHNN and CDR2 as SYGVQD (reference sequence). The ends lost 8 bases at V and 3 bases at J; junction bases unmatched: 13. The CDR3 is 16 amino acids. In DNA form, the CDR3 reads TGCGCCAGCTCCGACAGGGGGAAAGAGAAGGACACTGAAGCTTTCTTT. This encodes CASSDRGKEKDTEAFF.

The chain is built from TRBV19 and TRBJ1-2; TRBD1 aligns across 7 bases. This CDR3 has 12 residues. Germline CDR1 reads LNHDA; CDR2 reads SQIVND (reference sequence). Trimming cost V 6 bases and J 5 bases; bases outside gene matches: 3. CDR3 DNA sequence: TGTGCCAGTAGGGACAGGACTTATGGCTACACCTTC. This codes for CASRDRTYGYTF.

This clone is a singleton in its sample. Other DNA sequences in this specimen translate into the identical CDR3. The DNA for the CDR3 is TGTGCCAGCAGCTACGACAGGGCCGGAAACACCATATATTTT. Translation: CASSYDRAGNTIYF. The chain is built from TRBV6-5 and TRBJ1-3; TRBD1 matches 7 bases. Trimming at V came to 6 bases and at J to 4 bases, leaving 6 bases not matched to a gene. Germline CDR1 MNHEY, CDR2 SVGAGI. The CDR3 length is 14 residues.

This clone has only a few counts. The chain recombines TRBV6-5 with TRBJ2-1, with 9 bases lining up with TRBD2. Germline lookup yields CDR1 MNHEY and CDR2 SVGAGI. The J segment lost 4 bases and the V segment lost 7 bases, leaving 5 bases of the junction unmatched. This CDR3 is 14 amino acids long. CDR3 bases: TGTGCCAGCAATTCGGCGGGAGGGTACAATGAGCAGTTCTTC. The encoded protein is CASNSAGGYNEQFF.

The chain recombines TRBV7-2 with TRBJ1-1, with D perhaps TRBD1 (5 bases). V dropped 1 base and J dropped 1 base, with 10 bases sitting between them. Germline CDR1 SGHTA, CDR2 FQGNSA. This CDR3 region has 15 residues. The CDR3 here is CASSLGTWGNTEAFF. CDR3 DNA sequence: TGTGCCAGCAGCTTAGGGACATGGGGGAACACTGAAGCTTTCTTT.

The genes are TRBV13 and TRBJ2-7, with 7 bases that match TRBD1. CDR1 PRHDT and CDR2 FYEKMQ come from the germline V gene (reference sequence). The CDR3 has 14 amino acids. Trimming removed 3 bases from V and 3 bases from J; junction bases left unmatched: 5. CDR3 coding DNA: TGTGCCAGCAGCTTTCGACAGGGAAACTACGAGCAGTACTTC. This sequence encodes CASSFRQGNYEQYF.

In this sample, this clone turned up once. CDR3 in amino acids: CASSLQGARYNEQFF. CDR3 nucleotides: TGTGCCAGTAGTTTACAGGGGGCAAGGTACAATGAGCAGTTCTTC. The gene calls are TRBV19 and TRBJ2-1; TRBD1 aligns across 9 bases. The CDR3 consists of 15 residues. The V segment lost 5 bases and the J segment 4 bases; nucleotides outside the gene matches: 6. Germline V gene lookup returns CDR1 LNHDA and CDR2 SQIVND (reference sequence).

The J gene is TRBJ1-5, the V gene TRBV7-9; no definite D call. V shed 5 bases and J shed 1 base, with 12 bases lying between them. CDR1 is SEHNR and CDR2 is FQNEAQ in the germline V gene (reference sequence). The CDR3 consists of 15 residues. The CDR3 region is CASSPPGGSNQPQHF. The CDR3 DNA reads as TGTGCCAGCAGCCCCCCCGGAGGGAGCAATCAGCCCCAGCATTTT. Supplemented by reference TRBV7-9 and TRBJ1-5, the full variable domain reads DTGVSQNPRHKITKRGQNVTFRCDPISEHNRLYWYRQTLGQGPEFLTYFQNEAQLEKSRLLSDRFSAERPKGSFSTLEIQRTEQGDSAMYLCASSPPGGSNQPQHFGDGTRLSIL.

The J gene is TRBJ1-4, the V gene TRBV29-1, with TRBD1 identical over 8 bases. CDR1 is SQVTM, CDR2 ANQGSEA, per germline. J gave up 6 bases and V 7 bases, and 10 bases lay outside the gene matches. The CDR3 has 14 amino acids. The CDR3 here is CSGSRDRSDEKLFF. CDR3 bases: TGCAGCGGCAGTCGGGACAGGAGTGATGAAAAACTGTTTTTT.

A word on this clone: The same CDR3 can be traced to other DNA sequences in this sample. J is TRBJ2-2 and V is TRBV19, with 9 bases lining up with TRBD1. The germline CDR1 and CDR2 sequences are LNHDA and SQIVND (reference sequence). V was clipped by 6 bases and J by 1 base; unmatched bases: 3. This CDR3 is built from 15 residues. CDR3 nucleotide sequence: TGTGCCAGTAGACCGGGACAGGGGAACACCGGGGAGCTGTTTTTT. This sequence encodes CASRPGQGNTGELFF.

The V gene is TRBV7-2, the J gene TRBJ2-7, with TRBD2 identical over 13 bases. There are 15 residues in the CDR3. The germline CDR1 and CDR2 sequences are SGHTA and FQGNSA. V trimming: 6 bases; J trimming: 4 bases; junction bases outside the gene matches: 6. This chain's CDR3 is CASSLLAGGLYEQYF. CDR3 nucleotide sequence: TGTGCCAGCAGTCTACTAGCGGGGGGGCTATACGAGCAGTACTTC.

This clone was detected once. The chain couples TRBV7-2 to TRBJ1-1; TRBD1 matches at 10 bases. V shed 5 bases and J 5 bases; nucleotides not matched to a gene: 11. The length of the CDR3 is 16 residues. Germline assignment: CDR1 SGHTA and CDR2 FQGNSA. CDR3 sequence (DNA): TGTGCCAGCAGCGTACGGACAGGGGGTTCAAGAACTGAAGCTTTCTTT. Amino acids: CASSVRTGGSRTEAFF.

The genes are TRBV11-2 and TRBJ2-2; D not resolved. CDR3 length: 13 amino acids. V lost 4 bases to trimming and J lost 2 bases, with 5 bases between them. Germline loops: CDR1 SGHAT, CDR2 FQNNGV. CDR3 coding DNA: TGTGCCAGCAGCTCCACAAACACCGGGGAGCTGTTTTTT. Protein product: CASSSTNTGELFF.

The genes are TRBV3-1 (or the pseudogene TRBV3-2) and TRBJ2-5; 12 bases map to TRBD2. Losses at the gene ends were 5 bases for V and 0 bases for J; bases not matched to a gene: 10. The CDR3 has 18 amino acids. Germline V gene lookup returns CDR1 LGHDT and CDR2 YNNKEL (reference sequence). In DNA, the CDR3 is TGTGCCAGCAGCTCCCGGACTAGCGGGGTGGGGTACCAAGAGACCCAGTACTTC. This gives the protein CASSSRTSGVGYQETQYF.

The chain has TRBV9 and TRBJ2-7; TRBD1 aligns across 7 bases. The CDR3 runs to 15 residues. Germline CDR1 is SGDLS and CDR2 is YYNGEE. V lost 7 bases and J lost 4; bases outside the gene matches: 14. CDR3 sequence reads: CASSGSPGQPYEQYF. CDR3 sequence (DNA): TGTGCCAGCTCGGGTTCCCCGGGACAGCCATACGAGCAGTACTTC.

This chain joins TRBV6-4 and TRBJ2-1; 12 nucleotides line up with TRBD2. Germline V lookup: CDR1 MRHNA, CDR2 SNTAGT. The CDR3 contains 16 residues. J was trimmed by 8 bases and V by 5 bases; bases with no gene match: 10. The CDR3 region has the DNA TGTGCCAGCAGTTCGGACCTAGCGGGAGGGCTTTATGAGCAGTTCTTC. This codes for CASSSDLAGGLYEQFF.

The CDR3 DNA reads as TGTGCCAGTAGTATGCGGACAGGCTATGGCTACACCTTC. Translating gives CASSMRTGYGYTF. The genes are TRBV19 and TRBJ1-2; TRBD1 agrees at 7 bases. J gave up 4 bases and V 3 bases, and 2 bases lay outside the gene matches. This CDR3 has 13 residues. Germline CDR1 is LNHDA and CDR2 is SQIVND (reference sequence). The full variable domain, rest sourced from reference TRBV19 and TRBJ1-2, is DGGITQSPKYLFRKEGQNVTLSCEQNLNHDAMYWYRQDPGQGLRLIYYSQIVNDFQKGDIAEGYSVSREKKESFPLTVTSAQKNPTAFYLCASSMRTGYGYTFGSGTRLTVV.

In nucleotides, the CDR3 is TGCGCCAGCAGGATGGCGCGGGACAGGTTCTCCGGGGAGCTGTTTTTT. Translating it yields CASRMARDRFSGELFF. The chain links TRBV23-1 to TRBJ2-2; TRBD1 matches at 8 bases. TRBV23-1 is an ORF for which the function is uncertain. The CDR3 loop spans 16 amino acids. V lost 6 bases, J lost 6 bases, and 12 bases stayed unmatched.